The source of this T cell receptor beta chain is a study of tumor-infiltrating lymphocytes in primary liver carcinoma. Study information: The study included patients who were men and women aged 30 to 69 years.

The investigators made TCR beta cDNA from roughly 0.45 ug total RNA, using a constant-region primer. Modified slightly, ARM-PCR produced TCR beta libraries over three nested multiplex PCR rounds. TCRdb re-called the multiplex PCR reads through MiXCR, storing one row per CDR3 protein. The sample includes approximately 300,000 distinct CDR3 sequences, over 55% of them seen just once. This clonotype turned up a few times. Its antigen is unidentified. Whole-study results and caveats: Lower overlap was observed for tumor-adjacent and tumor-blood pairs relative to tumor region pairs.

Germline DNA was extracted too, while blood RNA derived from unsorted whole blood. Treatment-naive at the time, the patients had chronic HBV infection. Presurgery, 3 to 4 milliliters of peripheral blood were collected. The sample taken for sequencing was peripheral blood. The clonotype originates from a man between 40 and 49 years old with primary liver carcinoma and hepatitis B virus infection.

The CDR3 DNA reads TGTGCCATCAGTGGCCTAGCGGAGCAGTTCTTC. It codes for CAISGLAEQFF. This rearrangement joins TRBV10-3 to TRBJ2-1, with a tentative D call TRBD2 (6 bases). The CDR3 spans 11 residues. V was shortened by 4 bases and J by 10 bases, with 8 bases between the two germline ends. Germline V gives CDR1 ENHRY, CDR2 SYGVKD.